Presented here are 3 T cell receptor beta chains from one specimen sequenced in a study of blood T cells in healthy people across ages. With a J-beta primer mix and a sample-barcoded 5' primer, a second PCR ran about 6 to 11 cycles. TCRdb independently ran MiXCR on the 5' RACE reads; one entry per CDR3 protein. The sample includes over 500,000 distinct CDR3 sequences, around 52% seen only once; the top ten take approximately 12%. The sequencing sample was made of blood. The receptors derive from an elderly woman in good health.

The V gene is TRBV12-3 or TRBV12-4, the J gene TRBJ2-5; TRBD2 matches at 9 bases. CDR3 size: 13 residues. V shed 6 bases and J 11 bases; nucleotides not matched to a gene: 10. The chain's CDR3 is CASSRLADNEQYF. CDR3 DNA: TGTGCCAGCAGCCGACTAGCGGACAATGAGCAGTACTTC.

This clonotype was observed many times. This rearrangement joins TRBV5-1 to TRBJ1-5; D unresolved. V was shortened by 0 bases and J by 5 bases, with 6 bases between the two germline ends. The CDR3 is 13 residues long. Germline CDR1 is SGHRS and CDR2 is YFSETQ. CDR3 in DNA: TGCGCCAGCAGCTTGGGTGAGGATCAGCCCCAGCATTTT. It specifies CASSLGEDQPQHF.

The rearrangement joins TRBV11-2 to TRBJ1-1, with D perhaps TRBD1 (5 bases). V was clipped by 3 bases and J by 6 bases, with 14 bases between them. This CDR3 is 14 amino acids long. CDR1 and CDR2 (germline): SGHAT, FQNNGV. The CDR3 is CASSFSGDAPEAFF. The DNA of the CDR3 is TGTGCCAGCAGCTTCAGTGGGGACGCACCTGAAGCTTTCTTT.